One sample yielded the 15 T cell receptor beta chains listed below, sequenced in a study of blood T cells in healthy people across ages. The second PCR ran about 6 to 11 cycles with a sample-barcoded 5' primer and J-beta primers. TCRdb used MiXCR to reprocess the 5' RACE reads, holding one entry per CDR3 protein. The sample includes 800,000 to 950,000 distinct CDR3 sequences, 25% to 30% of them seen just once. These sequences were also reported in another study, on T cells of mothers and their children.

The sequencing input was blood. These receptors originate from a woman in her thirties or forties in good health.

The chain has TRBV6-2 or TRBV6-3 and TRBJ2-5; D not certain. Trimming pared 0 bases from V and 7 bases from J, leaving 9 bases between. In germline, CDR1 is MNHEY, CDR2 SVGEGT. The CDR3 contains 13 residues. DNA of the CDR3: TGTGCCAGCAGTTACTCTCCAACGGGGACCCAGTACTTC. Amino acids: CASSYSPTGTQYF.

This clonotype was seen more than once but under ten times. The chain joins TRBV29-1 to TRBJ1-4; 7 bases align to TRBD1. In germline, CDR1 is SQVTM, CDR2 ANQGSEA. The CDR3 covers 12 residues. V was pared by 2 bases and J by 13 bases, with 7 bases of the junction left unmatched. CDR3 coding DNA: TGCAGCGTTGAAAGGGGGCAGGGACCACTGTTTTTT. Amino acids: CSVERGQGPLFF.

The table lists this clonotype with many counts. The J gene is TRBJ2-3, the V gene TRBV6-6; TRBD2 aligns across 9 bases. CDR1 and CDR2 (germline): MNHNY, SVGAGI (reference sequence). There are 15 residues in the CDR3. Trimming removed 1 base from V and 6 bases from J; junction bases left unmatched: 5. The CDR3 protein is CASSYLAGVVDTQYF. The CDR3 nucleotides are TGTGCCAGCAGTTACTTAGCGGGGGTCGTGGATACGCAGTATTTT.

The chain is built from TRBV6-1 and TRBJ2-1, with unresolved D. The CDR3 is 17 residues long. Trimming removed 5 bases from V and 3 bases from J, with 20 bases in between. Germline V gene lookup returns CDR1 MNHNS and CDR2 SASEGT. In nucleotides, the CDR3 is TGTGCCAGCAGTCCGCTAGGCATACAGACCAACTACAATGAGCAGTTCTTC. This codes for CASSPLGIQTNYNEQFF.

This clonotype was observed at least ten times. The gene calls are TRBV6-1 and TRBJ2-7; no clear D. This CDR3 spans 15 amino acids. The V end lost 2 bases, the J end lost 2 bases, and 13 bases lay between the germline ends. Germline CDR1 reads MNHNS; CDR2 reads SASEGT. CDR3 DNA: TGTGCCAGCAGTGAACCCTTTCCCAAGCCCTACGAGCAGTACTTC. As protein: CASSEPFPKPYEQYF.

V is TRBV5-6 and J is TRBJ1-4; 8 bases align to TRBD1. The CDR3 has 15 residues. Germline V lookup: CDR1 SGHDT, CDR2 YYEEEE. The ends lost 4 bases at V and 5 bases at J; junction bases unmatched: 7. The chain's CDR3 is CASSARTGLNEKLFF. CDR3 DNA: TGTGCCAGCAGCGCGAGGACAGGGCTGAATGAAAAACTGTTTTTT.

The chain uses TRBV28 and TRBJ2-1; D remains ambiguous. CDR1 and CDR2 from the germline V gene are MDHEN and SYDVKM. The CDR3 has 14 residues. V lost 8 bases and J 5 bases, leaving 16 bases between the germline ends. The CDR3 spells CASQLAWTNNEQFF. DNA of the CDR3: TGTGCCAGCCAGCTTGCTTGGACGAACAATGAGCAGTTCTTC.

V usage is TRBV28 and J usage is TRBJ1-3, with a possible D match to TRBD1 (5 bases). The length of the CDR3 is 14 residues. Germline CDR1 MDHEN, CDR2 SYDVKM. The V end was cut by 3 bases, the J end by 8 bases, with 14 bases between. The CDR3 here is CASSFASLGDTIYF. The DNA of the CDR3 is TGTGCCAGCAGTTTTGCGTCATTGGGGGACACCATATATTTT.

The count of this clonotype is one. The J gene is TRBJ2-1, the V gene TRBV7-2, with TRBD2 matching 10 bases. CDR1 SGHTA and CDR2 FQGNSA come from the germline V gene. There are 13 residues in the CDR3. V was pared by 5 bases and J by 9 bases, with 4 bases of the junction left unmatched. DNA for the CDR3: TGTGCCAGCAGCGTCCGACTAGCGGGTGAGCAGTTCTTC. Its protein product is CASSVRLAGEQFF.

V is TRBV6-6 and J is TRBJ1-5, with D possibly being TRBD1 (6 bases). The CDR3 consists of 15 residues. Trimming removed 6 bases at V and 3 bases at J, with 15 bases between. Germline V gives CDR1 MNHNY, CDR2 SVGAGI (reference sequence). In DNA, the CDR3 is TGTGCCAGCAGCCTCCCCGACAGGCTCAATCAGCCCCAGCATTTT. Encoded protein: CASSLPDRLNQPQHF.

This clonotype was found many times. As DNA, the CDR3 is TGTGCCAGCAGCCGGGACAGGGGGGAGATTATGGAGACCCAGTACTTC. It yields the protein CASSRDRGEIMETQYF. This chain links TRBV5-6 with TRBJ2-5, with 11 bases that match TRBD1. V was pared by 4 bases and J by 5 bases, with 10 bases of the junction left unmatched. In germline, CDR1 is SGHDT, CDR2 YYEEEE. The CDR3 spans 16 residues.

This clonotype occurred a few times. This sequence joins TRBV5-1 and TRBJ1-6; 9 bases match TRBD1. Germline values: CDR1 SGHRS, CDR2 YFSETQ. The CDR3 loop spans 19 amino acids. Trimming at V came to 0 bases and at J to 8 bases, leaving 15 bases not matched to a gene. This CDR3 reads CASSLAPADRGLRDSPLHF. The CDR3 DNA sequence: TGCGCCAGCAGCTTGGCCCCCGCGGACAGGGGATTGCGTGATTCACCCCTCCACTTT.

V usage is TRBV28 and J usage is TRBJ2-1, with 8 bases identical to TRBD1. The CDR3 covers 14 residues. V lost 8 bases and J lost 8; bases outside the gene matches: 11. Per germline, CDR1 MDHEN and CDR2 SYDVKM. The CDR3 DNA reads TGTGCCAGCGCCCCTCAGGGGGCTGTGGATGAGCAGTTCTTC. Translation gives CASAPQGAVDEQFF. Drawing the rest from reference TRBV28 and TRBJ2-1, the complete variable domain is DVKVTQSSRYLVKRTGEKVFLECVQDMDHENMFWYRQDPGLGLRLIYFSYDVKMKEKGDIPEGYSVSREKKERFSLILESASTNQTSMYLCASAPQGAVDEQFFGPGTRLTVL.

To note about this clonotype: A much larger clone lies a single base off, so this may be a read error. V gene TRBV27 combines with J gene TRBJ1-4; D is unclear. CDR1 and CDR2 (germline): MNHEY, SMNVEV (reference sequence). Deletions cut 3 bases from V and 0 bases from J, with 17 bases between. CDR3 length: 18 residues. The DNA of the CDR3 is TGTGCCAGCAGTTTTTTGTCGCCGGGAGTAGCAACTAATGAAAAACTGTTTTTT. It specifies CASSFLSPGVATNEKLFF. The whole variable domain, filled in from reference TRBV27 and TRBJ1-4, reads EAQVTQNPRYLITVTGKKLTVTCSQNMNHEYMSWYRQDPGLGLRQIYYSMNVEVTDKGDVPEGYKVSRKEKRNFPLILESPSPNQTSLYFCASSFLSPGVATNEKLFFGSGTQLSVL.

The chain carries TRBV15 and TRBJ2-7; TRBD1 matches at 7 bases. The CDR3 contains 14 residues. V lost 5 bases, J lost 2 bases, and 6 bases stayed unmatched. The germline V gene encodes CDR1 LNHNV and CDR2 YYDKDF (reference sequence). The CDR3 DNA reads as TGTGCCACCAGCGGTGACAGGGAGACCTACGAGCAGTACTTC. This sequence encodes CATSGDRETYEQYF.